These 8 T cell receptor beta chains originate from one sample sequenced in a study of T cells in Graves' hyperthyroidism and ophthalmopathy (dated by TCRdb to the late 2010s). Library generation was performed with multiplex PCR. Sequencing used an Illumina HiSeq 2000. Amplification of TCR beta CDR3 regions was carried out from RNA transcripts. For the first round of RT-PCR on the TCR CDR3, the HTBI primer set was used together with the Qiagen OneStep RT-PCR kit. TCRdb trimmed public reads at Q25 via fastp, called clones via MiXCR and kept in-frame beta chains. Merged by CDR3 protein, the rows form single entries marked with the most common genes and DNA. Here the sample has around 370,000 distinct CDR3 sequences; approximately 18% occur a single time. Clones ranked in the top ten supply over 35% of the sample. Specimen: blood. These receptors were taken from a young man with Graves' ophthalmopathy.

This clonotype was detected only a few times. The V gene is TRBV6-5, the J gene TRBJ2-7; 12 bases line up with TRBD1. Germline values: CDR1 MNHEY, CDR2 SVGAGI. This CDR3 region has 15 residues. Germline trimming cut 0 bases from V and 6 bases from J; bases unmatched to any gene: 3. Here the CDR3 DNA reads TGTGCCAGCAGTTACTCCGGGACAGGGGGCGGCGAGCAGTACTTC. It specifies CASSYSGTGGGEQYF.

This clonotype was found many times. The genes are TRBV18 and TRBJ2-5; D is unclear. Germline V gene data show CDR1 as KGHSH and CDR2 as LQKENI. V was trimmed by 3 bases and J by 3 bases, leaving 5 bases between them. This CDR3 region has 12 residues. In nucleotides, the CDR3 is TGTGCCAGCTCACCTCGGGAAGAGACCCAGTACTTC. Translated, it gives CASSPREETQYF.

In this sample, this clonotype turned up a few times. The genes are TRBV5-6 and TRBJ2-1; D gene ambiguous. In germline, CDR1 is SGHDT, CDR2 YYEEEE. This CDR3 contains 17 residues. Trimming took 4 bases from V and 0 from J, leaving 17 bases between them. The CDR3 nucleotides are TGTGCCAGCAGCGCTTACAACTCCCGGAGCTCCTACAATGAGCAGTTCTTC. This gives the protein CASSAYNSRSSYNEQFF.

CDR3 sequence: CASNKEGRYNEQFF. Written as DNA, the CDR3 is TGTGCCAGCAATAAGGAGGGCCGCTACAATGAGCAGTTCTTC. The rearrangement uses TRBV12-3 or TRBV12-4 and TRBJ2-1; weak D call: TRBD2 (6 bases). The CDR3 sequence is 14 residues long. Trimming shortened V by 7 bases and J by 3 bases, and 13 bases separated the two germline ends.

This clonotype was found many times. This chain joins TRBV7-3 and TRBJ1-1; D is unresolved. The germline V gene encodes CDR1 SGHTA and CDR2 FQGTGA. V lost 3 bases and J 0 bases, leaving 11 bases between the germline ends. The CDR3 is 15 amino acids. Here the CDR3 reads CASSFSAGMNTEAFF. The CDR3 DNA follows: TGTGCCAGCAGCTTTTCCGCCGGAATGAACACTGAAGCTTTCTTT.

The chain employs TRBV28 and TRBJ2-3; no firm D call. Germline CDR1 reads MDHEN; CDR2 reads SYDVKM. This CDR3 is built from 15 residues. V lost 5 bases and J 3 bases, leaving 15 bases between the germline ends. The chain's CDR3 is CASSPPVVRTDTQYF. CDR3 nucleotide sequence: TGTGCCAGCAGTCCGCCGGTTGTGAGGACAGATACGCAGTATTTT.

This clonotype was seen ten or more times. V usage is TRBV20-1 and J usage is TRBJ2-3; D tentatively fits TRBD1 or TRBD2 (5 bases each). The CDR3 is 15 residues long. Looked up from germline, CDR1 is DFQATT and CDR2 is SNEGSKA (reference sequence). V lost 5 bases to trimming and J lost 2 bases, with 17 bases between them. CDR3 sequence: CSALAGGKNTDTQYF. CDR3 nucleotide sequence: TGCAGTGCTCTAGCTGGGGGAAAGAACACAGATACGCAGTATTTT.

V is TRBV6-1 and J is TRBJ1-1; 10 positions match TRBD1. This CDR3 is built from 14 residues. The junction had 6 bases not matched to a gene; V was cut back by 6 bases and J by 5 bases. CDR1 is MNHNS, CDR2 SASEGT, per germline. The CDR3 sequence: CASRSGTGVTEAFF. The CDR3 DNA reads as TGTGCCAGCAGATCCGGGACAGGGGTGACTGAAGCTTTCTTT.